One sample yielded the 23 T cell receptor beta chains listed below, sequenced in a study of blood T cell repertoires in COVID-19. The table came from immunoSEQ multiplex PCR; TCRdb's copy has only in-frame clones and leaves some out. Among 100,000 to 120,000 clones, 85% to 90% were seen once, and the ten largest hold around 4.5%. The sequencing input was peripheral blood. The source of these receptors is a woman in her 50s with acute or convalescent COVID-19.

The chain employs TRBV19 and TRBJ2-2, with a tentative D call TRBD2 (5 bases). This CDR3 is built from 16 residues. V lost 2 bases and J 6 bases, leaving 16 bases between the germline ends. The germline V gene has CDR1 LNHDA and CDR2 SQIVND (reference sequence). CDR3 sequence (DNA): TGTGCCAGTAGTATAAGAGCAGCGGTTGTTCCCGGGGAGCTGTTTTTT. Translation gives CASSIRAAVVPGELFF.

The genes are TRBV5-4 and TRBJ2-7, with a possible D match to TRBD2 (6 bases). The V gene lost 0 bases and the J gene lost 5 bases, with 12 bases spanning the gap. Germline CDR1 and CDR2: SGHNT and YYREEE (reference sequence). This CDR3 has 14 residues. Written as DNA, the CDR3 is TGTGCCAGCAGCTTGGGTGGGAGGTGGAACGAGCAGTACTTC. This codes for CASSLGGRWNEQYF. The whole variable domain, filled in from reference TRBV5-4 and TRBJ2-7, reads ETGVTQSPTHLIKTRGQQVTLRCSSQSGHNTVSWYQQALGQGPQFIFQYYREEENGRGNFPPRFSGLQFPNYSSELNVNALELDDSALYLCASSLGGRWNEQYFGPGTRLTVT.

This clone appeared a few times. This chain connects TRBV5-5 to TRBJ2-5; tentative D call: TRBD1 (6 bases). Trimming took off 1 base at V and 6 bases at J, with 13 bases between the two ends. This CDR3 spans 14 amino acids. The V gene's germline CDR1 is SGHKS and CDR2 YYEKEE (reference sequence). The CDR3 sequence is CASSLTKGGQTQYF. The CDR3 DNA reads TGTGCCAGCAGCTTGACTAAAGGGGGACAGACCCAGTACTTC.

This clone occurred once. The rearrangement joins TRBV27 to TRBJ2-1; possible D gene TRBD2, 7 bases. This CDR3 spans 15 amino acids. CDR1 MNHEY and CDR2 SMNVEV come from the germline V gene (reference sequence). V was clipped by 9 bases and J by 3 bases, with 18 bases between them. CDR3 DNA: TGTGCCAGTCAACTTTCGGGGGGCGACTACAATGAGCAGTTCTTC. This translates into CASQLSGGDYNEQFF.

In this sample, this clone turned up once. This CDR3 is CALGGGPDDNEQFF. The CDR3 bases are TGTGCCTTGGGCGGGGGACCCGATGACAATGAGCAGTTCTTC. The chain has TRBV6-5 and TRBJ2-1, with 7 bases fitting TRBD2. The CDR3 runs 14 residues. V lost 11 bases to trimming and J lost 5 bases; unmatched junction nucleotides: 12. CDR1 is MNHEY and CDR2 is SVGAGI in the germline V gene.

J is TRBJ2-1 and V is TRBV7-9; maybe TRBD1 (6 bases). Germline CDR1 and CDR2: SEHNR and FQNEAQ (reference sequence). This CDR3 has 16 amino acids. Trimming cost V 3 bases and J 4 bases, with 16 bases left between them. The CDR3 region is CASSLQDSLLYNEQFF. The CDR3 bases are TGTGCCAGCAGCTTGCAGGACAGCTTACTGTACAATGAGCAGTTCTTC.

CDR3 loop: CASRTTGGNQPQHF. The CDR3 nucleotides read TGTGCCAGCAGGACTACAGGGGGGAATCAGCCCCAGCATTTT. The chain is built from TRBV27 and TRBJ1-5, with 8 bases identical to TRBD1. In germline, CDR1 is MNHEY, CDR2 SMNVEV (reference sequence). The trim removed 6 bases at V and 4 bases at J, leaving 5 bases unmatched. The CDR3 contains 14 residues.

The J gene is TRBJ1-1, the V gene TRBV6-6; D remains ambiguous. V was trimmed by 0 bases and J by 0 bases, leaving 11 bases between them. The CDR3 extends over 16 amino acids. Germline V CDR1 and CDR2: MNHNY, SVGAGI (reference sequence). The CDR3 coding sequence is TGTGCCAGCAGTTACTCCGGGATGAGTATGAACACTGAAGCTTTCTTT. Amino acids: CASSYSGMSMNTEAFF.

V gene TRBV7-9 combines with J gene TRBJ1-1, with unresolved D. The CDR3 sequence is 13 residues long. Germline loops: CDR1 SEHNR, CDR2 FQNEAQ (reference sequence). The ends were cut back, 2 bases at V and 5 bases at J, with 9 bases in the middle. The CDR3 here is CASSLSSGTEAFF. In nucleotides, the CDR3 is TGTGCCAGCAGCTTAAGCTCGGGAACTGAAGCTTTCTTT.

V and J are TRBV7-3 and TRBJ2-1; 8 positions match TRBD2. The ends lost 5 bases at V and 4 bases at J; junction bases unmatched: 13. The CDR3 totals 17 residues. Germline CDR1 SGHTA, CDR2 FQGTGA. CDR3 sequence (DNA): TGTGCCAGCAGCCTAGGGGCTAGCGGGCGGGTTTACAATGAGCAGTTCTTC. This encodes CASSLGASGRVYNEQFF.

The CDR3 bases are TGTGCCTGGAGTGGAGACAGGCGAAATCAGCCCCAGCATTTT. It specifies CAWSGDRRNQPQHF. This chain uses TRBV30 with TRBJ1-5; possibly TRBD1 for D (6 bases). CDR3 length: 14 residues. Trimming shortened V by 1 base and J by 4 bases, and 11 bases separated the two germline ends. Germline V gives CDR1 GTSNPN, CDR2 SVGIG (reference sequence).

Here the CDR3 reads CSVARGTSQSTDTQYF. The CDR3 bases are TGCAGCGTCGCCAGGGGGACTAGCCAAAGCACAGATACGCAGTATTTT. The V and J genes are TRBV29-1 and TRBJ2-3, with 9 positions matching TRBD2. Germline V gene sequence: CDR1 SQVTM, CDR2 ANQGSEA. V shed 6 bases and J 0 bases; nucleotides not matched to a gene: 10. CDR3 size: 16 residues.

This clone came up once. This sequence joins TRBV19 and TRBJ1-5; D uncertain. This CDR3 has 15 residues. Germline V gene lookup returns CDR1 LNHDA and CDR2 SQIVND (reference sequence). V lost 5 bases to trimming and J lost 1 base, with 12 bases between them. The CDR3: CASSPSDLSNQPQHF. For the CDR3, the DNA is TGTGCCAGTAGTCCCTCTGACTTAAGCAATCAGCCCCAGCATTTT.

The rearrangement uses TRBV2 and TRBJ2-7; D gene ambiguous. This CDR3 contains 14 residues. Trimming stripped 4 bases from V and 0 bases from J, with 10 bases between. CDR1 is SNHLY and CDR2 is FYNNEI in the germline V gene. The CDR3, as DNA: TGTGCCAGCAGTGTTGGTGGCGGCTCCTACGAGCAGTACTTC. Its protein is CASSVGGGSYEQYF.

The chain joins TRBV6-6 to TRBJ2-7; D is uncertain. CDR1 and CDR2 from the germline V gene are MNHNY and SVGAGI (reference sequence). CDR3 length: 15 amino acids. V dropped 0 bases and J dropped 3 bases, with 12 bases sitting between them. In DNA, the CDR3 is TGTGCCAGCAGTTACTCGATCTCGCAGATCTACGAGCAGTACTTC. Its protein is CASSYSISQIYEQYF.

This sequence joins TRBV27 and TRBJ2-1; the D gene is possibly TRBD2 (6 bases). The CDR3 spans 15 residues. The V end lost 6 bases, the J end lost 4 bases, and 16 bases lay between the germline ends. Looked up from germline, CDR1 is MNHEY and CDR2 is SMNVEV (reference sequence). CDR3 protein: CASRTLGEDYNEQFF. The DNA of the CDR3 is TGTGCCAGCAGGACTTTGGGGGAGGATTACAATGAGCAGTTCTTC.

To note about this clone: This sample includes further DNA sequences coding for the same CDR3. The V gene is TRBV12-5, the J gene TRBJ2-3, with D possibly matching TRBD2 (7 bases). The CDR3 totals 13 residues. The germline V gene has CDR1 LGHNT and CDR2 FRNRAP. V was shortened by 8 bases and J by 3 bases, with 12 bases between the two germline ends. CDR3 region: CASRGGATDTQYF. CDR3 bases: TGTGCTAGTAGGGGGGGGGCGACAGATACGCAGTATTTT.

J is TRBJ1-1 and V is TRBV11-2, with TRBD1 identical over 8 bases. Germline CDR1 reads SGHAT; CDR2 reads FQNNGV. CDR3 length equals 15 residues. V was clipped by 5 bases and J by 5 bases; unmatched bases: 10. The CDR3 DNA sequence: TGTGCCAGCAGCCCAGGACAGGGTTGGAAAACTGAAGCTTTCTTT. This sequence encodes CASSPGQGWKTEAFF.

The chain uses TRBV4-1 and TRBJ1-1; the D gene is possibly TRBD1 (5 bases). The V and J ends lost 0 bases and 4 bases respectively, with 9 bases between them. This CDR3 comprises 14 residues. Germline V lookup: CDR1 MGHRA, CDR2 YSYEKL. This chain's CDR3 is CASSQDQGVTEAFF. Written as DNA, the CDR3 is TGCGCCAGCAGCCAAGATCAGGGTGTCACTGAAGCTTTCTTT.

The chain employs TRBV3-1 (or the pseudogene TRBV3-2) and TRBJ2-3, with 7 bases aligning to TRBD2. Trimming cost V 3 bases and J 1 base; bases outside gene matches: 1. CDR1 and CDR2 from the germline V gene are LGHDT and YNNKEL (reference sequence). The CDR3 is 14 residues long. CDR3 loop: CASSHRGGTDTQYF. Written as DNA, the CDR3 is TGTGCCAGCAGCCATCGGGGGGGCACAGATACGCAGTATTTT.

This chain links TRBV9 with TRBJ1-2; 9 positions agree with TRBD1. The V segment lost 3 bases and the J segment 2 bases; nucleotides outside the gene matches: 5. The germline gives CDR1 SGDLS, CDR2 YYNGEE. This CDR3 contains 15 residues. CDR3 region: CASSAPGTGNYGYTF. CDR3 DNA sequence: TGTGCCAGCAGCGCACCCGGGACAGGGAACTATGGCTACACCTTC.

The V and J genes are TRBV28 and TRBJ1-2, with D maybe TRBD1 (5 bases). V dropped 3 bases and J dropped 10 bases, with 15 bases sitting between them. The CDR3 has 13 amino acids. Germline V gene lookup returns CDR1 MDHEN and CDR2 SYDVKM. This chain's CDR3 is CASSFTFGGSYTF. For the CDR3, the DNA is TGTGCCAGCAGTTTCACCTTCGGGGGGTCCTACACCTTC.

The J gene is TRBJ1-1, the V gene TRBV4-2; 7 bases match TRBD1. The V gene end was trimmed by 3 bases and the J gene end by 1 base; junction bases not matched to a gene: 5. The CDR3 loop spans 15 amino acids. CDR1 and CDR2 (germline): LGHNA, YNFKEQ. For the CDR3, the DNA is TGTGCCAGCAGCCACACCGGGACAGCGAACACTGAAGCTTTCTTT. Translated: CASSHTGTANTEAFF.